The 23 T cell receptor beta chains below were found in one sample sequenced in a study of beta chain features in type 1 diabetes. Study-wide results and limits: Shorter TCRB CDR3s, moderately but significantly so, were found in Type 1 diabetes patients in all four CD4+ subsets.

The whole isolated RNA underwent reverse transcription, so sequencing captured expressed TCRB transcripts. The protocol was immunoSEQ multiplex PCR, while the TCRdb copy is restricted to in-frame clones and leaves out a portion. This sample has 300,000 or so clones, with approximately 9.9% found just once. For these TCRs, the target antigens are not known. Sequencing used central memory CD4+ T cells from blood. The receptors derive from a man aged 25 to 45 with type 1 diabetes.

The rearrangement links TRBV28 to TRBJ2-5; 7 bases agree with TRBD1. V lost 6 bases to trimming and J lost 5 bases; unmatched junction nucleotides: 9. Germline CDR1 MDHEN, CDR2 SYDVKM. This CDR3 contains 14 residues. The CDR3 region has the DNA TGTGCCAGCAGCCTGACAGGGCGGCCGGAGACCCAGTACTTC. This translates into CASSLTGRPETQYF.

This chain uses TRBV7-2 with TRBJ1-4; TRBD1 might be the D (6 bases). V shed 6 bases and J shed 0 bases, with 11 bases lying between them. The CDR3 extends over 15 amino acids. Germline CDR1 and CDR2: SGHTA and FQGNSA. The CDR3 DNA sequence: TGTGCCAGCAGGAAGGGGGGATCAACTAATGAAAAACTGTTTTTT. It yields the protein CASRKGGSTNEKLFF.

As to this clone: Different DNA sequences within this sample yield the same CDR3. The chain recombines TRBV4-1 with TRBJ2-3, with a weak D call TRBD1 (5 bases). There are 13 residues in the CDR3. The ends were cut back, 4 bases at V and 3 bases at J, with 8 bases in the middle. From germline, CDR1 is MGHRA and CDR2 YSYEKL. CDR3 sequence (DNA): TGCGCCAGCAGCCCAGGGAATACAGATACGCAGTATTTT. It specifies CASSPGNTDTQYF.

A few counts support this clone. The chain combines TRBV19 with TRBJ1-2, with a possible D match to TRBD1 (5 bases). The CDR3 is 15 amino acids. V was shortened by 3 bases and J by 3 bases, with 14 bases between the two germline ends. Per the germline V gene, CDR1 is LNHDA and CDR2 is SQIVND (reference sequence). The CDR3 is CASSISSGRDYGYTF. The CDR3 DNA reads TGTGCCAGTAGTATTAGTTCGGGACGGGACTATGGCTACACCTTC.

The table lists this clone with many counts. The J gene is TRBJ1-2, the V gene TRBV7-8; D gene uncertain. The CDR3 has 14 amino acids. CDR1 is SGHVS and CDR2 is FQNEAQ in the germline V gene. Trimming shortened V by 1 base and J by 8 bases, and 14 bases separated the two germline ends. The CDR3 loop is CASSLDIAVPGYTF. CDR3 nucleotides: TGTGCCAGCAGCTTAGATATTGCGGTCCCAGGCTACACCTTC.

The CDR3, as DNA: TGCGCCAGCAGCCAAGAGGCCCGAGAGACCCAGTACTTC. Its translation is CASSQEARETQYF. The rearrangement uses TRBV4-3 and TRBJ2-5; no clear D. This CDR3 comprises 13 residues. The germline V gene has CDR1 LGHNA and CDR2 YSLEER. Deletions cut 0 bases from V and 4 bases from J, with 6 bases between.

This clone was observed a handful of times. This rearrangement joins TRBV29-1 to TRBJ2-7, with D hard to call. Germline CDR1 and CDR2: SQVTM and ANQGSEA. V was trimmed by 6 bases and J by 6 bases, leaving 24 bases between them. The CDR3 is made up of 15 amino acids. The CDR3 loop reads CSVRTEGWPSLEQYF. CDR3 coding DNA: TGCAGCGTCCGTACGGAAGGCTGGCCTTCTCTCGAGCAGTACTTC.

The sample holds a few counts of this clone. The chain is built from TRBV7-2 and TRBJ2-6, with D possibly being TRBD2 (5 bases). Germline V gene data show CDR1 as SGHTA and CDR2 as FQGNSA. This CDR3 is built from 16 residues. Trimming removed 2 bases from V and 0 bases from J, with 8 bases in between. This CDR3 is CASSLRESSGANVLTF. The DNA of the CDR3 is TGTGCCAGCAGCTTAAGGGAGAGCTCTGGGGCCAACGTCCTGACTTTC. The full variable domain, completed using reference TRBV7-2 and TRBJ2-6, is GAGVSQSPSNKVTEKGKDVELRCDPISGHTALYWYRQSLGQGLEFLIYFQGNSAPDKSGLPSDRFSAERTGGSVSTLTIQRTQQEDSAVYLCASSLRESSGANVLTFGAGSRLTVL.

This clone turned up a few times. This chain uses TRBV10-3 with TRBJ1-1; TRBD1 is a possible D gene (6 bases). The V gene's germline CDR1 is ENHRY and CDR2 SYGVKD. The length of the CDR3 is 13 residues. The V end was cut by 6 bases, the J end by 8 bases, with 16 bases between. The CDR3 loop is CAISGTGQDEAFF. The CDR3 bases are TGTGCCATCAGCGGTACAGGGCAGGACGAAGCTTTCTTT.

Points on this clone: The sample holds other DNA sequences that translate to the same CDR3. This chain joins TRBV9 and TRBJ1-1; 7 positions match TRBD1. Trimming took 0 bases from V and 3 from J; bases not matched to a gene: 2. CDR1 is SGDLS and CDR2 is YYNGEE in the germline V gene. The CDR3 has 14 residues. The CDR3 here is CASSVAQGDTEAFF. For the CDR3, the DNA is TGTGCCAGCAGCGTAGCTCAGGGGGACACTGAAGCTTTCTTT.

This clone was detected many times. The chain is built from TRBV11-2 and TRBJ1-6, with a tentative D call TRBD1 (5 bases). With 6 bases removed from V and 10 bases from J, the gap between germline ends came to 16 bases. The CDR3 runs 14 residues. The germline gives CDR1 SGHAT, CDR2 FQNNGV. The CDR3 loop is CASRTTQGRSPLHF. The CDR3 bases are TGTGCCAGCAGAACGACGCAGGGTCGGTCACCCCTCCACTTT.

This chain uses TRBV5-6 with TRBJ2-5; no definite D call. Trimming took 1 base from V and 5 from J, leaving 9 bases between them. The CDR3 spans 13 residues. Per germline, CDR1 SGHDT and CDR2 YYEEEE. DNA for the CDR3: TGTGCCAGCAGCTTGCCCAACGTGGAGACCCAGTACTTC. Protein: CASSLPNVETQYF.

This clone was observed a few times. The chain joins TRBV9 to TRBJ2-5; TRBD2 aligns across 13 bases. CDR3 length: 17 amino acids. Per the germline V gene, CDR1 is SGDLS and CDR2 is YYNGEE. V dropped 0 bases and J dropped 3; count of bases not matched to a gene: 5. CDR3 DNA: TGTGCCAGCAGCGTAGGAGGGACTAGCGGGGCAGAAGAGACCCAGTACTTC. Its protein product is CASSVGGTSGAEETQYF.

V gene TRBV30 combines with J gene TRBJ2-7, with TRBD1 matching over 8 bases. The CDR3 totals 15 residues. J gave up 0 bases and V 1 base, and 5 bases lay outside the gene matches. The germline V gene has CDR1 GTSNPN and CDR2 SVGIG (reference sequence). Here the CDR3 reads CAWSAPTGVSYEQYF. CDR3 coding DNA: TGTGCCTGGAGTGCCCCGACAGGGGTCTCCTACGAGCAGTACTTC. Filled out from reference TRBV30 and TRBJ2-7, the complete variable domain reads SQTIHQWPATLVQPVGSPLSLECTVEGTSNPNLYWYRQAAGRGLQLLFYSVGIGQISSEVPQNLSASRPQDRQFILSSKKLLLSDSGFYLCAWSAPTGVSYEQYFGPGTRLTVT.

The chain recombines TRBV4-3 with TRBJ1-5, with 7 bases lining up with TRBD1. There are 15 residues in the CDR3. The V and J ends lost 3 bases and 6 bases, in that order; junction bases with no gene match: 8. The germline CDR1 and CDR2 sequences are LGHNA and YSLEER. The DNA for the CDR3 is TGCGCCAGCAGCCAGGACTTGACAGGGTTTCAGCCCCAGCATTTT. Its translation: CASSQDLTGFQPQHF.

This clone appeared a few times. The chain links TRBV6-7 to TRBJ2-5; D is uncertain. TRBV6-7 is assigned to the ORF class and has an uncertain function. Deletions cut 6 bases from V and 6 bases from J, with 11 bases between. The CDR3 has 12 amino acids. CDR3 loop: CASSPCRKTQYF. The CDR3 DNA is TGTGCCAGCAGCCCCTGCAGGAAGACCCAGTACTTC.

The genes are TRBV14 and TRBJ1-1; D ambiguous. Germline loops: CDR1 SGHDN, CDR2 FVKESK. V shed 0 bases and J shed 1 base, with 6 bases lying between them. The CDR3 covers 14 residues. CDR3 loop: CASSQEAGNTEAFF. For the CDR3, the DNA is TGTGCCAGCAGCCAAGAAGCGGGGAACACTGAAGCTTTCTTT.

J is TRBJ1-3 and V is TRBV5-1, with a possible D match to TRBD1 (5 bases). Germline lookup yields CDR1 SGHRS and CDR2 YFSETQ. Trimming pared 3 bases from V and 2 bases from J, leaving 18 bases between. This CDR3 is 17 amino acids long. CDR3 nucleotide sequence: TGCGCCAGCAGCTCTGCCCTTACAGGTCTCGCTGGAAACACCATATATTTT. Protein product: CASSSALTGLAGNTIYF.

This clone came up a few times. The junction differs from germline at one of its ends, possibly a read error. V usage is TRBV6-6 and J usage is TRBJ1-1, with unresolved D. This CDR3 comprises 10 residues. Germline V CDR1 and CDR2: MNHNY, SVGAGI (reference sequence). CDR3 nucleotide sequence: TGTGCCAGCAGTGGATCCGCGGCGGATTTT. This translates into CASSGSAADF.

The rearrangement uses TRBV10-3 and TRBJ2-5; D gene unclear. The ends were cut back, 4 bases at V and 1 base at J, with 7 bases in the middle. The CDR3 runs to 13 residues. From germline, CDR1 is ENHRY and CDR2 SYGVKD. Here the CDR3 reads CAISGNGQETQYF. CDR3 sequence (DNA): TGTGCCATCAGTGGTAACGGCCAAGAGACCCAGTACTTC.

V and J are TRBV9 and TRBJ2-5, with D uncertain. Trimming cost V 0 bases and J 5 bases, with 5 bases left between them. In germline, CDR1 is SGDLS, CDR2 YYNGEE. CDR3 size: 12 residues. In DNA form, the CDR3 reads TGTGCCAGCAGCGTAGAGGATGAGACCCAGTACTTC. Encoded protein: CASSVEDETQYF.

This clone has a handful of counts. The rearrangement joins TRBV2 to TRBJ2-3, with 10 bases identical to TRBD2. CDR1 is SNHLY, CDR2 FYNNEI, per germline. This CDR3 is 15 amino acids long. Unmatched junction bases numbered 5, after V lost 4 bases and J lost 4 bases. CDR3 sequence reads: CASSALAGVPDTQYF. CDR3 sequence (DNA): TGTGCCAGCAGTGCGCTAGCGGGGGTCCCAGATACGCAGTATTTT.

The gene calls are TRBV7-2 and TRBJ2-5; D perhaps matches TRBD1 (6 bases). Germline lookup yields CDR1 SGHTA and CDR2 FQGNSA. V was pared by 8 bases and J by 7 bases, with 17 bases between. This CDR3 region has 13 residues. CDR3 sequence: CASGDIMSGTQYF. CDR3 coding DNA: TGTGCCAGCGGGGACATCATGTCAGGGACCCAGTACTTC.